The present entry profiles one T cell receptor beta chain with its context. This record belongs to a study of blood T cell repertoires in COVID-19. Looking at the study overall: The cDNA or gDNA used as material had been derived from T cells, B-cell-depleted T cells, or PBMCs.

Methods used by the authors: Amplifying reference gene primers gave estimates of nucleated cell counts. The protocol was immunoSEQ multiplex PCR, while the TCRdb copy is restricted to in-frame clones and leaves out a portion. The V and J calls and clone size come from that table; D and trimming were worked out from the DNA. The profile shows roughly 84,000 clones, 75% of them singletons. Deletions cut 4 bases from V and 6 bases from J, with 10 bases between. The CDR3 covers 13 residues. The sample consisted of peripheral blood. This receptor was identified in a woman aged 50 to 60 with acute or convalescent COVID-19. The chain carries TRBV12-3 or TRBV12-4 and TRBJ1-5; a weak D match, TRBD1 (5 bases). CDR3 loop: CASSSEGLQPQHF. The CDR3 region has the DNA TGTGCCAGCAGTTCGGAGGGGCTTCAGCCCCAGCATTTT.